The subject of this entry is one T cell receptor beta chain. No antigen is known for it. No per-base quality is available; no much larger clone lies one base away. These data come from a study of blood T cell repertoires in COVID-19 (dated by TCRdb to the early 2020s). Notes on the research overall: Samples covering the acute and convalescent phases of COVID-19 were provided by collaborators in the United States, Italy and Spain. The prospective study material was composed of cDNA or gDNA derived from T cells, B-cell-depleted T cells, or PBMCs. Subjects who had been exposed to COVID-19, were actively infected with it, or had recovered from it provided the deeply sampled blood TCRbeta repertoires that made up the dataset. The repertoires were released in a freely available public database intended as a resource for research on the immune response to SARS-CoV-2. Samples were obtained from the ongoing ImmuneRACE study (first 160 participants) and from some 1,200 subjects provided by 6 global collaborators. A de-identified subject ID, COVID-19 status, age in years and sex were almost always included in the sample metadata. HLA class I and class II types, where available, came from metadata supplied by the sample provider rather than from assay-based typing.

The research as a whole found: The amount of clinical and demographic metadata varied by source and participant and was provided uncurated.

Each collaborating institution followed its own protocols to collect whole blood in K2EDTA tubes. For TCRbeta analysis, collaborators shipped samples as frozen whole blood, isolated PBMCs, or DNA extracted from either of those sample types. TCRbeta CDR3 regions were amplified from genomic DNA using the immunoSEQ Assay, a bias-controlled multiplex PCR. The study's own analysis went as follows. The number of nucleated cells in each sample was estimated from the amplification of reference gene primers within the assay. To quantify the absolute abundance of each unique TCRbeta CDR3 rearrangement, sequence reads were collapsed and filtered. Productive Simpson clonality was computed per sample as the square root of Simpson's diversity index over productive rearrangements. In TCRdb, the immuneACCESS table is reduced to in-frame sequences with V and J assigned. These tables do not hold every clone; where another copy was compared, an unresolved V gene accounts for under half, and the others remain unexplained. V and J calls plus clone size are reproduced from that table; the DNA served to infer D and trimming. The sample yields 90,000 to 120,000 clones; 69% were counted once. The biggest ten clones account for approximately 5.9% of the sample.

V is pruned by 6 bases and J by 1 base, leaving 7 bases of the junction without a gene match. The germline V gene provides CDR1 SGDLS and CDR2 YYNGEE. The CDR3 measures 14 amino acids from cysteine to phenylalanine. The only DNA kept is the CDR3, 42 bases in frame from the first base. This sequence was found in a man older than 75 with acute or convalescent COVID-19. This sequence uses TRBV9 and TRBJ2-7; 7 central nucleotides agree with TRBD2. The sample comprised peripheral blood. The DNA reads as follows: TGTGCCAGCACCAGGGACTACGAATCCTACGAGCAGTACTTC. Its amino acids are CASTRDYESYEQYF.